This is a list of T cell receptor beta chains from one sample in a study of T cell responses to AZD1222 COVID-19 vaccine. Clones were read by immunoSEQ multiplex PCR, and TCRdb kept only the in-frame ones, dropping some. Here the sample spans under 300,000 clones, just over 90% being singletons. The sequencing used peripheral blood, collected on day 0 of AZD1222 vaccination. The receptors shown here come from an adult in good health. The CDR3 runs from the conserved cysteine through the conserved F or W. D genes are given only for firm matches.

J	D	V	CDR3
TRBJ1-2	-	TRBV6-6	CASSRSAGYTF
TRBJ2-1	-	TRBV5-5	CASSFRLDSYNEQFF
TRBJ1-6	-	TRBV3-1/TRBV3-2	CASSQAGGDSPLHF
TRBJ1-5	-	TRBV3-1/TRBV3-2	CASSTGFGQPQHF
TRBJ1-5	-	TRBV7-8	CASSSKRGKGSNQPQHF
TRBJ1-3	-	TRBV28	CASSPGGLSGNTIYF
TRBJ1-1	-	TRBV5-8	CASSRQRAYEAFF
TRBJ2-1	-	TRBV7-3	CASSLGATGPQFF
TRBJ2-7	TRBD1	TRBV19	CASRPPGQGPYEQYF
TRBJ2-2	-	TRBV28	CASTTPGRGNTGELFF
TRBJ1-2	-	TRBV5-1	CASRESQGAGYTF